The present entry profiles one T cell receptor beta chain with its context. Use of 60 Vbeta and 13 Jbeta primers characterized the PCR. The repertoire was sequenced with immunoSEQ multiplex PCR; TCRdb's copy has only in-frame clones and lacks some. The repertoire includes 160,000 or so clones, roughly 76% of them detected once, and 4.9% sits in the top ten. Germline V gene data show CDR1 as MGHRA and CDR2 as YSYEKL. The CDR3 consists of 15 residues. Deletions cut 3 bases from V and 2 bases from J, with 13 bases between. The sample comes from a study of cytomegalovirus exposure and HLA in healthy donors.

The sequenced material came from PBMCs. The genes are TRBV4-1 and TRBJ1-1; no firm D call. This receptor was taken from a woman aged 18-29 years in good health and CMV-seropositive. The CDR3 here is CASSHRGGENTEAFF. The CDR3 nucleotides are TGCGCCAGCAGCCATCGCGGCGGGGAAAACACTGAAGCTTTCTTT.